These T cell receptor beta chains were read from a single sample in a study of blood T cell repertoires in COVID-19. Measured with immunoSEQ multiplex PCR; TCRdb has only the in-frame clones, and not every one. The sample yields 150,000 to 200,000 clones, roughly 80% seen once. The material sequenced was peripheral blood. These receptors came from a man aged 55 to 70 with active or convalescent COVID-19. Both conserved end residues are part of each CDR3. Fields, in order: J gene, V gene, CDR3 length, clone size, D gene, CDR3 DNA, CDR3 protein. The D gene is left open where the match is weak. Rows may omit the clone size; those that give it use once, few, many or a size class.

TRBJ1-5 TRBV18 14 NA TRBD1 TGTGCCAGCTCAAGCACAGGGGGGTTGGATCCCCAGCATTTT CASSSTGGLDPQHF
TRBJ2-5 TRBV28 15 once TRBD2 TGTGCCAGCAGTTCCCCGGGACTAACCCAAGAGACCCAGTACTTC CASSSPGLTQETQYF
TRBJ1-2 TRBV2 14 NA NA TGTGCCAGCAGTGAAGCCCGCGGAAACTATGGCTACACCTTC CASSEARGNYGYTF
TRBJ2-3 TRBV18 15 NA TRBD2 TGTGCCAGCTCACCCGATCTAGCGGTCACAGATACGCAGTATTTT CASSPDLAVTDTQYF
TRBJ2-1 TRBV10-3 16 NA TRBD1 TGTGCCATCAGTGAGTCCGCGACAGGGGGCTACAATGAGCAGTTCTTC CAISESATGGYNEQFF
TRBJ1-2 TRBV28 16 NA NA TGTGCCAGCAGTTCCCTAGGGGATGCGACGTCAGTTGGCTACACCTTC CASSSLGDATSVGYTF
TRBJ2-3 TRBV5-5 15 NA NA TGTGCCAGCAGCTTGGACAGGAGATACACAGATACGCAGTATTTT CASSLDRRYTDTQYF
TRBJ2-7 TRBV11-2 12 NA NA TGTGCCAGCAGCTTAGTAATAAACGAGCAGTACTTC CASSLVINEQYF
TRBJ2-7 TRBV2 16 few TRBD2 TGTGCCAGCAGCCACCCCGTAGCGGGAGGGAGCTACGAGCAGTACTTC CASSHPVAGGSYEQYF
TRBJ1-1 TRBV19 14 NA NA TGTGCCAGTAGTACTTGGAGCCGGAACACTGAAGCTTTCTTT CASSTWSRNTEAFF
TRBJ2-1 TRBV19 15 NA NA TGTGCCAGTCTAGAGCGCCGGAGCTCCTACAATGAGCAGTTCTTC CASLERRSSYNEQFF
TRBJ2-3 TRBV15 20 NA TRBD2 TGTGCCACCAGCACCTGGGGACTAGCGGGCCGGAGTTTGGTCGCAGATACGCAGTATTTT CATSTWGLAGRSLVADTQYF
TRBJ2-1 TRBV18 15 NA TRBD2 TGTGCCAGCTCACCACTAAGCGGGAGGAGTAATGAGCAGTTCTTC CASSPLSGRSNEQFF
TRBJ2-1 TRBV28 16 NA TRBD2 TGTGCCAGCAGTTTTTTTCGGCTAGCGGGAAACAATGAGCAGTTCTTC CASSFFRLAGNNEQFF
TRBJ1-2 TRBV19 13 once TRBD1 TGTGCCATCGTCGGGACAGGCAACTATGGCTACACCTTC CAIVGTGNYGYTF
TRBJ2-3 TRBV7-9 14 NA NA TGTGCCAGCAGCTTAGATCCGGGATCAGATACGCAGTATTTT CASSLDPGSDTQYF
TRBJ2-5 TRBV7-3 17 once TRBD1 TGTGCCAGCAGCACGCACCCACGACAGGGGGGGGTGGAGACCCAGTACTTC CASSTHPRQGGVETQYF
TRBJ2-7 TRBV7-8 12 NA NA TGTGCCAGCAGCCTCGTCGGCTACGAGCAGTACTTC CASSLVGYEQYF
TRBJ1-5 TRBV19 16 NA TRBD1 TGTGCCAGTAGTATCCCTCGAGGACAGGGAAGTCAGCCCCAGCATTTT CASSIPRGQGSQPQHF
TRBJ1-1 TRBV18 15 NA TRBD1 TGTGCCAGCTCCCTTGGGACAGGGGGCTACACTGAAGCTTTCTTT CASSLGTGGYTEAFF
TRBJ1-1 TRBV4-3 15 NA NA TGCGCCAGCAGCCAAGACTCAGGGTGGGACACTGAAGCTTTCTTT CASSQDSGWDTEAFF
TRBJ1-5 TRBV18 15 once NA TGTGCCAGCTCACCAACGGGGAGCCTCAATCAGCCCCAGCATTTT CASSPTGSLNQPQHF
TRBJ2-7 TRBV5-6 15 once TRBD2 TGTGCCAGCAGCTCAGGAAGCGGGGTAGTCTACGAGCAGTACTTC CASSSGSGVVYEQYF
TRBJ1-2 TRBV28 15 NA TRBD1 TGTGCCAGCAGTTCCCCTGGCAGGGGGGTGGATGGCTACACCTTC CASSSPGRGVDGYTF
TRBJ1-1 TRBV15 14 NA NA TGTGCCACCAGCAGAGATAGGTGGGGCCCTGAAGCTTTCTTT CATSRDRWGPEAFF
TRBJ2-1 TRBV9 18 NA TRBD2 TGTGCCAGCAGCGTAGGGGGTAGCGGGAGAACGGGATACAATGAGCAGTTCTTC CASSVGGSGRTGYNEQFF
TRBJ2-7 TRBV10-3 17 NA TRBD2 TGTGCCATCAGGGGAACCTTGACTAGCGGGGACTCCTACGAGCAGTACTTC CAIRGTLTSGDSYEQYF
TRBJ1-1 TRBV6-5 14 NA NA TGTGCCAGCCGACCCTTCGAGGGAACCACTGAAGCTTTCTTT CASRPFEGTTEAFF
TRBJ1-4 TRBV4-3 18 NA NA TGCGCCAGCAGCCAAGACATTCCCTCAAGCGCAACTAATGAAAAACTGTTTTTT CASSQDIPSSATNEKLFF
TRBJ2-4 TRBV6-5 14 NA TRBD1 TGTGCCAGCAGTAGAGACAGGGACGGAAACATTCAGTACTTC CASSRDRDGNIQYF
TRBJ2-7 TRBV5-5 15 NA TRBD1 TGTGCCAGCAGCTCATTACAGACAGGGGGGTACGAGCAGTACTTC CASSSLQTGGYEQYF
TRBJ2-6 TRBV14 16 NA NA TGTGCCAGCAGCCAAGATCTGGGGCTTGGGGCCAACGTCCTGACTTTC CASSQDLGLGANVLTF
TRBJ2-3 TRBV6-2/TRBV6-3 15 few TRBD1 TGTGCCAGCAGCTCCCCGGGACAGGGTTCAGATACGCAGTATTTT CASSSPGQGSDTQYF
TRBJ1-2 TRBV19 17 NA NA TGTGCCAGTAGTATTACAGGGCCCAGACTTCGTAACTATGGCTACACCTTC CASSITGPRLRNYGYTF
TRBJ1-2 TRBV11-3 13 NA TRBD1 TGTGCCAGCAGCCGGACAGGCAACGAAGGCTACACCTTC CASSRTGNEGYTF
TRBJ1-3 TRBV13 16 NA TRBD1 TGTGCCAGCAGACACAGGGGGCGCACGCCTGGAAACACCATATATTTT CASRHRGRTPGNTIYF
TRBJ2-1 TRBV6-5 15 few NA TGTGCCAGCAGGCCGGGACTGAGCTCCTACAATGAGCAGTTCTTC CASRPGLSSYNEQFF
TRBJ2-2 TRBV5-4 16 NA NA TGTGCCAGCAGCTTGGATGCGAGGAGACGTACCGGGGAGCTGTTTTTT CASSLDARRRTGELFF
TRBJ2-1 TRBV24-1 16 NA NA TGTGCCACCAGTGATCCCCGGGACGGGGGCTACAATGAGCAGTTCTTC CATSDPRDGGYNEQFF
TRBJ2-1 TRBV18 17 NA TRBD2 TGTGCCAGCTCACCCTTGACTAGCGACCCTTCCTACAATGAGCAGTTCTTC CASSPLTSDPSYNEQFF
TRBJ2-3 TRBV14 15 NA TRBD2 TGTGCCAGCAGCCAAGTAAGCGGGAGTACAGATACGCAGTATTTT CASSQVSGSTDTQYF
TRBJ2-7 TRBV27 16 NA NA TGTGCCAGCAGTTTATCCGGAATGGTGAGGTCCTACGAGCAGTACTTC CASSLSGMVRSYEQYF
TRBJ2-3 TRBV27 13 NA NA TGTGCCAGCAGTTGGGCCCTCACAGATACGCAGTATTTT CASSWALTDTQYF
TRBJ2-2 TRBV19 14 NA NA TGTGCCAGTAACCCCCCCTCGAGCACCGGGGAGCTGTTTTTT CASNPPSSTGELFF
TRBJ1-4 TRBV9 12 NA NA TGTGCCAGCAGCCTCGCGGGAGAAAAACTGTTTTTT CASSLAGEKLFF